Shown below are 14 T cell receptor beta chains from a single sample sequenced in a study of response to subunit inactivated influenza vaccine. TCRdb reprocessed the RT-PCR reads with MiXCR, giving one entry per CDR3 protein. The sample has 400,000 to 650,000 distinct CDR3 sequences, 6% to 9% seen once. This sample comprised PBMCs from blood, obtained less than 30 months after vaccination. The receptors derive from a man between 45 and 75 years old who received an inactivated influenza vaccine.

Many counts were recorded for this clonotype. The chain links TRBV20-1 to TRBJ2-7; 8 positions agree with TRBD2. Germline CDR1 and CDR2: DFQATT and SNEGSKA (reference sequence). The CDR3 extends over 16 amino acids. Unmatched junction bases numbered 17, after V lost 6 bases and J lost 4 bases. The CDR3 DNA follows: TGCAGTGCGGAGACCCCCGGTGGCGGGAGGATTTACGAGCAGTACTTC. Its protein is CSAETPGGGRIYEQYF.

This clonotype was counted a few times. The V and J genes are TRBV20-1 and TRBJ1-1; 7 bases match TRBD1. CDR1 and CDR2 from the germline V gene are DFQATT and SNEGSKA (reference sequence). Trimming at V came to 8 bases and at J to 6 bases, leaving 9 bases not matched to a gene. The CDR3 sequence is 12 residues long. CDR3: CSPGTDGPEAFF. CDR3 nucleotide sequence: TGCAGTCCCGGGACAGACGGACCTGAAGCTTTCTTT.

This clonotype was found a few times. CDR3 sequence: CAYDRGQETQYF. The CDR3 DNA is TGTGCCTACGACAGGGGGCAAGAGACCCAGTACTTC. The chain recombines TRBV30 with TRBJ2-5, with 9 bases identical to TRBD1. Germline trimming cut 7 bases from V and 2 bases from J; bases unmatched to any gene: 2. The CDR3 length is 12 residues. CDR1 is GTSNPN, CDR2 SVGIG, per germline (reference sequence).

This clonotype was observed a few times. V usage is TRBV7-2 and J usage is TRBJ2-7; no clear D. Trimming took off 5 bases at V and 2 bases at J, with 10 bases between the two ends. This CDR3 contains 13 residues. Germline assignment: CDR1 SGHTA and CDR2 FQGNSA. CDR3 in DNA: TGTGCCAGCAGCACGGGCCCCACCTACGAGCAGTACTTC. Its protein product is CASSTGPTYEQYF.

This clonotype was counted at least ten times. V gene TRBV6-2 or TRBV6-3 combines with J gene TRBJ1-2; weak D call: TRBD1 (6 bases). The CDR3 spans 16 residues. V lost 5 bases to trimming and J lost 4 bases, with 20 bases between them. The germline V gene has CDR1 MNHEY and CDR2 SVGEGT. The DNA of the CDR3 is TGTGCCAGCAGTCGCCCACAGGGACGAAATGCCTATGGCTACACCTTC. Residues: CASSRPQGRNAYGYTF.

The sample holds a few counts of this clonotype. This sequence joins TRBV20-1 and TRBJ1-1, with D possibly TRBD1 on 5 matching bases. The CDR3 totals 15 residues. The V and J ends lost 1 base and 1 base respectively, with 13 bases between them. CDR1 is DFQATT, CDR2 SNEGSKA, per germline (reference sequence). The CDR3 bases are TGCAGTGCTAGAGTAGGGCAGGGAGGGAACACTGAAGCTTTCTTT. It encodes CSARVGQGGNTEAFF.

This clonotype was detected a few times. The J gene is TRBJ1-5, the V gene TRBV12-3 or TRBV12-4, with TRBD1 matching 9 bases. The CDR3 runs 14 residues. After removal of 5 bases from V and 9 bases from J, the junction contained 8 bases not matched to a gene. The DNA of the CDR3 is TGTGCCAGCAGTACAGGACAGGGGCGTCTGCCCCAGCATTTT. Translation gives CASSTGQGRLPQHF.

The chain combines TRBV20-1 with TRBJ2-1; 9 bases are a match to TRBD2. Per germline, CDR1 DFQATT and CDR2 SNEGSKA (reference sequence). V was pared by 5 bases and J by 5 bases, with 10 bases of the junction left unmatched. The CDR3 extends over 15 amino acids. CDR3 DNA: TGCAGTGCTTCCCGACTAGCGGACTATAACAATGAGCAGTTCTTC. It codes for CSASRLADYNNEQFF.

The V call is TRBV6-5, the J call TRBJ1-4; 9 nucleotides agree with TRBD1. The junction had 5 bases not matched to a gene; V was cut back by 0 bases and J by 3 bases. The CDR3 extends over 17 amino acids. Germline V lookup: CDR1 MNHEY, CDR2 SVGAGI. The CDR3 sequence: CASSYSDRGAANEKLFF. The CDR3 DNA reads TGTGCCAGCAGTTACTCGGACAGGGGCGCGGCTAATGAAAAACTGTTTTTT.

J is TRBJ1-1 and V is TRBV20-1; possible D gene TRBD1, 6 bases. This CDR3 region has 14 residues. Germline loops: CDR1 DFQATT, CDR2 SNEGSKA (reference sequence). V lost 7 bases, J lost 1 base, and 16 bases lay in between. CDR3 sequence: CSVSRQVTNTEAFF. The CDR3 region has the DNA TGCAGTGTTAGTAGACAGGTAACGAACACTGAAGCTTTCTTT.

This clonotype was counted at least ten times. The chain uses TRBV5-1 and TRBJ2-5, with 10 bases identical to TRBD2. With V trimmed by 4 bases and J by 2 bases, 5 bases remained unmatched. Germline assignment: CDR1 SGHRS and CDR2 YFSETQ. CDR3 length: 15 residues. Here the CDR3 reads CASSAGTSEQETQYF. CDR3 sequence (DNA): TGCGCCAGCAGCGCCGGGACTAGCGAACAAGAGACCCAGTACTTC.

This clonotype was seen a handful of times. The rearrangement joins TRBV12-3 or TRBV12-4 to TRBJ1-1, with 8 bases that match TRBD1. CDR3 length: 15 residues. With V trimmed by 6 bases and J by 0 bases, 6 bases remained unmatched. CDR3 in amino acids: CASSLDRVMNTEAFF. The CDR3 bases are TGTGCCAGCAGCTTGGACAGGGTTATGAACACTGAAGCTTTCTTT.

This chain connects TRBV29-1 to TRBJ2-7; 8 nucleotides align to TRBD1. The V and J ends lost 2 bases and 3 bases, in that order; junction bases with no gene match: 6. Germline V gene sequence: CDR1 SQVTM, CDR2 ANQGSEA. The CDR3 extends over 14 amino acids. CDR3 residues: CSVEWAGGGYEQYF. The CDR3, as DNA: TGCAGCGTTGAATGGGCAGGGGGCGGCTACGAGCAGTACTTC.

The table lists this clonotype with a few counts. V gene TRBV7-9 combines with J gene TRBJ1-1; D perhaps matches TRBD1 (6 bases). The CDR3 has 12 residues. Germline V gene lookup returns CDR1 SEHNR and CDR2 FQNEAQ (reference sequence). Between the trimmed V and J ends, which lost 11 bases and 6 bases, there was a span of 16 bases. The CDR3 nucleotides read TGTGCCGGCGGGACATCTTGGGCTGAAGCTTTCTTT. As protein: CAGGTSWAEAFF.